This entry lists 27 T cell receptor beta chains sequenced from one sample in a study of regulatory T cells in long-lasting Graves disease. According to the study, TCR beta libraries were built with iRepertoire HTBI primers and CDR3-region Arm-PCR. TCRdb re-derived calls from the multiplex PCR reads in MiXCR, one entry per CDR3 protein. The sample includes approximately 400,000 distinct CDR3 sequences, 15% of them seen just once. Indicated time point: newly diagnosed GD, antithyroid drugs for less than 3 months. RNA from PBMCs was the source of the TCR library. The data also belong to a second study, concerning T cells in Graves' hyperthyroidism and ophthalmopathy.

Sequenced here: peripheral blood mononuclear cells (PBMCs), sampled at new diagnosis, from a patient treated with antithyroid drugs. These receptors all stem from a young woman with Graves disease.

The chain has TRBV12-3 or TRBV12-4 and TRBJ1-2, with 10 bases aligning to TRBD1. This CDR3 comprises 15 residues. Losses at the gene ends were 5 bases for V and 0 bases for J; bases not matched to a gene: 3. The CDR3 here is CASSRQGAANYGYTF. As DNA, the CDR3 is TGTGCCAGCAGTCGACAGGGGGCTGCTAACTATGGCTACACCTTC.

This clonotype has just a few counts. This likely reflects a read error, since a far larger clone is one base away. The J gene is TRBJ2-1, the V gene TRBV12-3 or TRBV12-4; the match to TRBD2 covers 8 bases. The V segment lost 5 bases and the J segment 10 bases; nucleotides outside the gene matches: 13. The CDR3 is made up of 15 amino acids. CDR3 in DNA: TGTGCCAGCAGTAGAGCGGGAGATAAGTCCTACGAGCAGTTCTTC. Protein sequence: CASSRAGDKSYEQFF.

The table lists this clonotype with many counts. The genes are TRBV30 and TRBJ2-7; D is possibly TRBD1 (5 bases). The V gene lost 1 base and the J gene lost 5 bases, with 9 bases spanning the gap. The CDR3 is made up of 12 amino acids. CDR1 and CDR2 from the germline V gene are GTSNPN and SVGIG (reference sequence). CDR3 nucleotide sequence: TGTGCCTGGAGTGCAGGGAACAACGAGCAGTACTTC. Its protein is CAWSAGNNEQYF.

The rearrangement joins TRBV15 to TRBJ1-6; D possibly corresponds to TRBD1 (5 bases). The CDR3 spans 15 residues. Trimming removed 5 bases from V and 7 bases from J, with 15 bases in between. From germline, CDR1 is LNHNV and CDR2 YYDKDF (reference sequence). The CDR3 DNA sequence: TGTGCCACCAGCTTTCGCGGGGGGGGGAATTCACCCCTCCACTTT. Translating it yields CATSFRGGGNSPLHF.

In its sample, this clonotype was seen many times. The rearrangement links TRBV11-2 to TRBJ2-4, with a possible D match to TRBD1 (5 bases). The CDR3 is 16 amino acids. The germline CDR1 and CDR2 sequences are SGHAT and FQNNGV. V lost 0 bases, J lost 8 bases, and 17 bases lay in between. CDR3 DNA: TGTGCCAGCAGCTTAGAGGACAACCTGCCGGGCGACATTCAGTACTTC. As protein: CASSLEDNLPGDIQYF.

The CDR3 protein is CASSFLTGEHQPQHF. The CDR3 nucleotides are TGTGCCAGCAGCTTCCTAACAGGGGAACACCAGCCCCAGCATTTT. This chain joins TRBV5-8 and TRBJ1-5; 7 bases are a match to TRBD1. The CDR3 is made up of 15 amino acids. V trimming: 2 bases; J trimming: 7 bases; junction bases outside the gene matches: 9. CDR1 SGHTS and CDR2 YDEGEE come from the germline V gene.

This clonotype was counted a few times. The chain recombines TRBV15 with TRBJ2-4; D might be TRBD1 (6 bases). The germline gives CDR1 LNHNV, CDR2 YYDKDF (reference sequence). The CDR3 sequence is 16 residues long. The V end was cut by 3 bases, the J end by 6 bases, with 18 bases between. The DNA of the CDR3 is TGTGCCACCAGCAGTCCCCGTAACAGGGCCGGAAACATTCAGTACTTC. Protein sequence: CATSSPRNRAGNIQYF.

The chain is built from TRBV7-2 and TRBJ1-2; unclear D gene. Germline V lookup: CDR1 SGHTA, CDR2 FQGNSA. Trimming cost V 0 bases and J 3 bases, with 8 bases left between them. The CDR3 is made up of 14 amino acids. DNA of the CDR3: TGTACCAGCAGCTTAGCATCGGAGCACTATGGCTACACCTTC. Its protein product is CTSSLASEHYGYTF.

J is TRBJ1-1 and V is TRBV28; D is unclear. Trimming removed 5 bases from V and 6 bases from J, with 13 bases in between. Germline values: CDR1 MDHEN, CDR2 SYDVKM. This CDR3 has 13 amino acids. CDR3 protein: CASSPARWAEAFF. CDR3 DNA: TGTGCCAGCAGTCCCGCAAGGTGGGCTGAAGCTTTCTTT.

As concerns this clonotype: Relative to the germline gene, one junction end is altered; a read error may explain this. The chain couples TRBV7-3 to TRBJ1-5; no clear D gene. The CDR3 is 16 amino acids. In germline, CDR1 is SGHTA, CDR2 FQGTGA. This chain's CDR3 is CASSLSFLRRGQPQHF. Written as DNA, the CDR3 is TGTGCTAGCAGCTTATCTTTTTTGCGCCGGGGTCAGCCCCAGCATTTT.

The sample holds many counts of this clonotype. J is TRBJ1-2 and V is TRBV27; 10 positions agree with TRBD1. The CDR3 extends over 12 amino acids. Germline V lookup: CDR1 MNHEY, CDR2 SMNVEV (reference sequence). J gave up 8 bases and V 6 bases, and 3 bases lay outside the gene matches. The CDR3 reads CASRDRGNGYTF. The CDR3 bases are TGTGCCAGCAGGGACAGGGGGAACGGCTACACCTTC.

This clonotype was seen a few times. The genes are TRBV29-1 and TRBJ1-3; no firm D call. CDR1 and CDR2 from the germline V gene are SQVTM and ANQGSEA. The V and J ends lost 0 bases and 4 bases respectively, with 13 bases between them. This CDR3 has 15 residues. The DNA for the CDR3 is TGCAGCGTTGAAGATGTTTGGGGAACGGGAAACACCATATATTTT. Translated: CSVEDVWGTGNTIYF.

Remarks on this clonotype: A much larger clone differs by one base, so this may be a read error. V is TRBV12-3 or TRBV12-4 and J is TRBJ2-3; weak D call: TRBD2 (6 bases). The CDR3 is 15 residues long. The V end was cut by 8 bases, the J end by 8 bases, with 23 bases between. The CDR3 DNA sequence: TGTGCCAGCGGTCGACTAGGCCCCCAGGGCGGTACGCAGTATTTT. This encodes CASGRLGPQGGTQYF.

The chain has TRBV12-3 or TRBV12-4 and TRBJ2-3; D remains unclear. The CDR3 totals 14 residues. Trimming cost V 3 bases and J 4 bases, with 11 bases left between them. DNA for the CDR3: TGTGCCAGCAGTTTGGACGGCAGGTCAGATACGCAGTATTTT. It encodes CASSLDGRSDTQYF.

The rearrangement links TRBV18 to TRBJ2-5; no definite D call. The V end lost 3 bases, the J end lost 4 bases, and 6 bases lay between the germline ends. Germline CDR1 KGHSH, CDR2 LQKENI. This CDR3 has 12 amino acids. The CDR3 nucleotides are TGTGCCAGCTCACCTATTGTAGAGACCCAGTACTTC. It translates to CASSPIVETQYF.

This clonotype was recorded many times. The rearrangement links TRBV18 to TRBJ2-5; D gene unclear. Germline CDR1 KGHSH, CDR2 LQKENI. CDR3 length: 11 residues. V lost 5 bases to trimming and J lost 0 bases, with 1 base between them. In DNA, the CDR3 is TGTGCCAGCTCAAACCAAGAGACCCAGTACTTC. It encodes CASSNQETQYF.

This clonotype showed up just a few times. The V call is TRBV3-1, the J call TRBJ2-5; D may be TRBD2 (5 bases). CDR3 length: 15 residues. The V end was cut by 3 bases, the J end by 2 bases, with 13 bases between. Germline lookup yields CDR1 LGHDT and CDR2 YNNKEL (reference sequence). CDR3 sequence (DNA): TGTGCCAGCAGCCACGGGATCAGCAGTCAAGAGACCCAGTACTTC. It specifies CASSHGISSQETQYF.

This clonotype has a count of ten or more. The V and J genes are TRBV3-1 and TRBJ2-1; D possibly corresponds to TRBD1 (5 bases). Near its end, the DNA agrees better with TRBJ2-5, so the J call may be wrong. Germline V gene data show CDR1 as LGHDT and CDR2 as YNNKEL (reference sequence). This CDR3 has 14 amino acids. CDR3 DNA sequence: TGTGCCAGCAGTACCATCGACAGTCACGAGACCCAGTACTTC. This codes for CASSTIDSHETQYF.

This clonotype was recorded at least ten times. The CDR3 loop is CAWRAGAHTGELFF. DNA for the CDR3: TGTGCCTGGAGAGCGGGAGCCCACACCGGGGAGCTGTTTTTT. The chain is built from TRBV30 and TRBJ2-2; 8 bases fit TRBD2. V lost 3 bases and J lost 3; bases outside the gene matches: 3. CDR1 is GTSNPN and CDR2 is SVGIG in the germline V gene (reference sequence). The CDR3 has 14 residues.

There are many counts of this clonotype. This chain links TRBV4-1 with TRBJ2-1; 7 bases agree with TRBD2. J gave up 3 bases and V 6 bases, and 8 bases lay outside the gene matches. Germline assignment: CDR1 MGHRA and CDR2 YSYEKL. This CDR3 has 15 residues. The CDR3 spells CASSLSSGVYNEQFF. In DNA form, the CDR3 reads TGCGCCAGCAGTCTCTCTAGCGGAGTCTACAATGAGCAGTTCTTC.

This clonotype was counted at least ten times. The V gene is TRBV27, the J gene TRBJ1-2; TRBD1 matches at 9 bases. Germline V gene lookup returns CDR1 MNHEY and CDR2 SMNVEV (reference sequence). The length of the CDR3 is 13 residues. The V segment lost 5 bases and the J segment 3 bases; nucleotides outside the gene matches: 1. The CDR3 protein is CASSTGGHYGYTF. The CDR3 bases are TGTGCCAGCAGTACAGGGGGCCACTATGGCTACACCTTC.

There are many counts of this clonotype. The chain uses TRBV5-1 and TRBJ2-2; the D call may be TRBD1 or TRBD2 (5 bases each). Germline V gives CDR1 SGHRS, CDR2 YFSETQ. Trimming left V 1 base short and J 0 bases short, with 7 bases between. The CDR3 contains 15 residues. The CDR3 loop is CASSLPGPNTGELFF. The CDR3 region has the DNA TGCGCCAGCAGCTTGCCGGGGCCGAACACCGGGGAGCTGTTTTTT.

The chain combines TRBV4-1 with TRBJ2-7, with D unclear. The ends were cut back, 1 base at V and 3 bases at J, with 16 bases in the middle. Germline V CDR1 and CDR2: MGHRA, YSYEKL. This CDR3 comprises 16 residues. For the CDR3, the DNA is TGCGCCAGCAGCCAAGGCTGGAGTGGAAGGGACTACGAGCAGTACTTC. It codes for CASSQGWSGRDYEQYF.

The chain uses TRBV4-1 and TRBJ2-7; the D is unclear. V dropped 1 base and J dropped 0 bases, with 10 bases sitting between them. Germline CDR1 reads MGHRA; CDR2 reads YSYEKL. This CDR3 has 15 amino acids. CDR3 bases: TGCGCCAGCAGCCAAGGACTCACGAGCTCCTACGAGCAGTACTTC. Translating it yields CASSQGLTSSYEQYF.

The V gene is TRBV11-2, the J gene TRBJ2-6; D ambiguous. Between the trimmed V and J ends, which lost 4 bases and 4 bases, there was a span of 11 bases. CDR3 length equals 15 residues. The germline V gene encodes CDR1 SGHAT and CDR2 FQNNGV. The CDR3 sequence is CASSSGPSGANVLTF. Written as DNA, the CDR3 is TGTGCCAGCAGCTCCGGGCCTTCCGGGGCCAACGTCCTGACTTTC.

This clonotype was recorded at least ten times. The rearrangement joins TRBV20-1 to TRBJ1-4; TRBD1 agrees at 10 bases. This CDR3 has 18 residues. J gave up 3 bases and V 4 bases, and 14 bases lay outside the gene matches. The germline V gene has CDR1 DFQATT and CDR2 SNEGSKA (reference sequence). The DNA of the CDR3 is TGCAGTGCTACTAGTCTTGACAGGGGGCATAGTGCTAATGAAAAACTGTTTTTT. This gives the protein CSATSLDRGHSANEKLFF.

V gene TRBV10-1 combines with J gene TRBJ2-2; 7 bases line up with TRBD2. Germline V gives CDR1 WNHNN, CDR2 SYGVQD (reference sequence). V was clipped by 3 bases and J by 5 bases; unmatched bases: 9. The CDR3 spans 16 residues. The CDR3 protein is CASSDGGRGGTGELFF. The CDR3 DNA is TGCGCCAGCAGTGATGGAGGTCGCGGGGGTACCGGGGAGCTGTTTTTT.